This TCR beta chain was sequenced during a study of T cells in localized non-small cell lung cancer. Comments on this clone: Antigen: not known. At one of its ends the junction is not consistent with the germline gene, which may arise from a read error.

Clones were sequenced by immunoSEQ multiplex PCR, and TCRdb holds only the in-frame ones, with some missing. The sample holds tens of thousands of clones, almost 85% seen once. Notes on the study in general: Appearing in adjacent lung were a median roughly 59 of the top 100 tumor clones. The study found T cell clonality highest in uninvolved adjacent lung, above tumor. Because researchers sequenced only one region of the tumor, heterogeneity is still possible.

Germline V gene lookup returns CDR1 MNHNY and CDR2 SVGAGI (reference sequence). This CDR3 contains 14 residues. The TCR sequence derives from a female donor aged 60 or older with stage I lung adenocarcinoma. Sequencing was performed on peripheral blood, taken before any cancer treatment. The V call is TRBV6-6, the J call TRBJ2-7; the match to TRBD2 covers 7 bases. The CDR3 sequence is CASRGAGQSYGQYF. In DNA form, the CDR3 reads TGTGCCAGCAGGGGAGCGGGGCAGTCCTACGGGCAGTACTTC.